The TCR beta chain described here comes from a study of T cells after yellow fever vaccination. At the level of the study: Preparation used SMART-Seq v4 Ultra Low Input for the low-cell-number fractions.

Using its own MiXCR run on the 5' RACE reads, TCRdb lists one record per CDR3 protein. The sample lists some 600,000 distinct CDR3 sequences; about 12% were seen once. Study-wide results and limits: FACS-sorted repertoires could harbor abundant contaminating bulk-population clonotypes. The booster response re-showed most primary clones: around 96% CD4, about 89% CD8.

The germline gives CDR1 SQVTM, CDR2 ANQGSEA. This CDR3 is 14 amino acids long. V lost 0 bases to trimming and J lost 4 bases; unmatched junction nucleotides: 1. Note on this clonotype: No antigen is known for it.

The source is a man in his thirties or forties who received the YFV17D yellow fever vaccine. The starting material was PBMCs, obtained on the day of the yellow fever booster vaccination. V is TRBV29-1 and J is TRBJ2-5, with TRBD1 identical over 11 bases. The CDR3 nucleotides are TGCAGCGTTGAAGATGGGACAGGGGGAGAGACCCAGTACTTC. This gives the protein CSVEDGTGGETQYF.